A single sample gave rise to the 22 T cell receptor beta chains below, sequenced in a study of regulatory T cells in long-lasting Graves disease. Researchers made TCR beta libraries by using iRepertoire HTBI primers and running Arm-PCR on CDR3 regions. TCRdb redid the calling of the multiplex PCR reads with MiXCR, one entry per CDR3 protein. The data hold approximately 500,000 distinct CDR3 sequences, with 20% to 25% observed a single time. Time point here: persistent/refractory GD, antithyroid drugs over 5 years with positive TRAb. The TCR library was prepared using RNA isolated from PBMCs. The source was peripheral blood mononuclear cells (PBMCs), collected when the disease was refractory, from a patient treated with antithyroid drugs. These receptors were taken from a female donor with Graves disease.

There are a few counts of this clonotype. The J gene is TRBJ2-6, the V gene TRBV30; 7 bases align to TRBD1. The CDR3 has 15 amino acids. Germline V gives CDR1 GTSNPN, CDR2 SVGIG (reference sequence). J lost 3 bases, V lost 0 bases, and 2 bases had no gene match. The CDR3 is CAWSVGGGGANVLTF. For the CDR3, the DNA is TGTGCCTGGAGTGTAGGGGGCGGTGGGGCCAACGTCCTGACTTTC.

The CDR3 DNA sequence: TGTGCCAGCAGTGCTGGACAGGAGGTCAATGAGCAGTTCTTC. Its translation: CASSAGQEVNEQFF. J is TRBJ2-1 and V is TRBV2; 7 bases map to TRBD1. Per germline, CDR1 SNHLY and CDR2 FYNNEI. CDR3 length: 14 residues. With 4 bases clipped from V and 6 bases from J, the junction kept 6 bases outside the gene matches.

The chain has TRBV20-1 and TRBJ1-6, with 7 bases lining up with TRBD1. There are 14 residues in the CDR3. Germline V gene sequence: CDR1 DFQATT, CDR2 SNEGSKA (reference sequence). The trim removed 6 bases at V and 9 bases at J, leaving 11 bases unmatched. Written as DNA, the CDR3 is TGCAGTGCAACACAGGGGCCAACCGCTTCACCCCTCCACTTT. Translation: CSATQGPTASPLHF.

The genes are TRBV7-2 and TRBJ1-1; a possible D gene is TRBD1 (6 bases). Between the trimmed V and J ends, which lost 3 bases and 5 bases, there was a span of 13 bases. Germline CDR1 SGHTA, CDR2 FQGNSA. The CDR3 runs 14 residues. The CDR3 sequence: CASSFTRGGTEAFF. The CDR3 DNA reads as TGTGCCAGCAGCTTCACCAGAGGGGGGACTGAAGCTTTCTTT.

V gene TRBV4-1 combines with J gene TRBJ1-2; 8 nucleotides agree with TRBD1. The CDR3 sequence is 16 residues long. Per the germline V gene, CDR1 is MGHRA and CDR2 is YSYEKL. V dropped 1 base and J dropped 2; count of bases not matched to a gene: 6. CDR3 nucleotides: TGCGCCAGCAGCCAAGTCGGATCAGGGGGCAACTATGGCTACACCTTC. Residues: CASSQVGSGGNYGYTF.

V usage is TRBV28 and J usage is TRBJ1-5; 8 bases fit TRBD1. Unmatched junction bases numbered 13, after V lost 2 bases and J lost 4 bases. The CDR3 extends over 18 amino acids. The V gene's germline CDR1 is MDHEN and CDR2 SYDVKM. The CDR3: CASSLVGGQALGNQPQHF. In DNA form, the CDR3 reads TGTGCCAGCAGTTTAGTCGGGGGACAGGCCTTAGGGAATCAGCCCCAGCATTTT.

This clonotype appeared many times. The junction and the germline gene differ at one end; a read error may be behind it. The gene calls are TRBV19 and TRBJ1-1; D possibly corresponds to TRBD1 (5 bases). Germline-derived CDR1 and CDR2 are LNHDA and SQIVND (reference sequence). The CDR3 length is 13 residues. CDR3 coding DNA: TGTGCCAGCAGTACGGACACGAACACTGAAGCTTTCTTT. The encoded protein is CASSTDTNTEAFF.

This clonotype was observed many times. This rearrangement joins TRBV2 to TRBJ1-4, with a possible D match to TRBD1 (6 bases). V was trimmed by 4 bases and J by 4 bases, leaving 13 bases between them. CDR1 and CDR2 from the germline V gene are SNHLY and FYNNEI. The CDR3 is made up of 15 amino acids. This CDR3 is CASSGGGVFNEKLFF. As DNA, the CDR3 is TGTGCCAGCAGTGGAGGGGGTGTTTTTAATGAAAAACTGTTTTTT.

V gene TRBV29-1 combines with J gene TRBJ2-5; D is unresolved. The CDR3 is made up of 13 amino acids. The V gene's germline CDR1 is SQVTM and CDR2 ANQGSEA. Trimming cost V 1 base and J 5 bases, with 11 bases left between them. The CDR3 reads CSVEVSVRETQYF. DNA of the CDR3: TGCAGCGTTGAAGTCAGTGTGAGGGAGACCCAGTACTTC.

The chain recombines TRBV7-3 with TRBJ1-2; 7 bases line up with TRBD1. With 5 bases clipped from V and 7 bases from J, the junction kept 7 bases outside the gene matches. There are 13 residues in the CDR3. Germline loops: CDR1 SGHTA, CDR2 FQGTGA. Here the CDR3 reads CASSKTGSLGYTF. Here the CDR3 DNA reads TGTGCCAGCAGCAAGACAGGGTCTCTTGGCTACACCTTC.

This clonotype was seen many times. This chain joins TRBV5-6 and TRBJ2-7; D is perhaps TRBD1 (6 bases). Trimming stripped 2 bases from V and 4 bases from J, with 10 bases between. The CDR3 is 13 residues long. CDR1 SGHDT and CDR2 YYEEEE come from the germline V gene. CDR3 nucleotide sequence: TGTGCCAGCAGCTTAGACAGGCCGTACGAGCAGTACTTC. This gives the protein CASSLDRPYEQYF.

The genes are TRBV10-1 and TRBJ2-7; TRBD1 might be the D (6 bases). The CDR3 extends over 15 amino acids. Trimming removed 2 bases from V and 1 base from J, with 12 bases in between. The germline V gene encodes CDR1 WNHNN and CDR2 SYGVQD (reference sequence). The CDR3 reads CASSEEPDRSYEQYF. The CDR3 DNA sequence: TGCGCCAGCAGTGAGGAACCGGACAGATCCTACGAGCAGTACTTC.

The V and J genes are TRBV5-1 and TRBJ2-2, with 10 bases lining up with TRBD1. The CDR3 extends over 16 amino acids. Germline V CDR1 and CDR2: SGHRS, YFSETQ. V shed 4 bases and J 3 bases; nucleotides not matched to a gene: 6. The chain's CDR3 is CASSPDRGPDTGELFF. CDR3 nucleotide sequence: TGCGCCAGCAGCCCCGACAGGGGGCCGGACACCGGGGAGCTGTTTTTT.

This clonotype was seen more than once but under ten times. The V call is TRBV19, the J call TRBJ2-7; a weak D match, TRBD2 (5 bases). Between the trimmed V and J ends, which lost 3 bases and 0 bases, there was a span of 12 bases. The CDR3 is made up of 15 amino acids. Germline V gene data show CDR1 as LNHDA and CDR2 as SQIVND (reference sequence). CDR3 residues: CASSIGLQSSYEQYF. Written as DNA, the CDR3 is TGTGCCAGTAGTATCGGACTGCAGAGCTCCTACGAGCAGTACTTC.

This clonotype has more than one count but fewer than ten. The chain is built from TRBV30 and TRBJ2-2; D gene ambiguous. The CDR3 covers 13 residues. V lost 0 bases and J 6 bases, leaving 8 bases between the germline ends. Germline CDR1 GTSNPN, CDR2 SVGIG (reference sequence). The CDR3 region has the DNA TGTGCCTGGAGTGTCTGGGTCCCCGGGGAGCTGTTTTTT. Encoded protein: CAWSVWVPGELFF.

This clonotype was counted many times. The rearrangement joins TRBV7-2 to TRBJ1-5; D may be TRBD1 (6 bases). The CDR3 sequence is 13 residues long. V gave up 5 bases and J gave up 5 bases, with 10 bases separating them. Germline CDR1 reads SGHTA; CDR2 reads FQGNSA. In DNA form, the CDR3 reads TGTGCCAGCAGCACAGGGCGAGATCAGCCCCAGCATTTT. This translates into CASSTGRDQPQHF.

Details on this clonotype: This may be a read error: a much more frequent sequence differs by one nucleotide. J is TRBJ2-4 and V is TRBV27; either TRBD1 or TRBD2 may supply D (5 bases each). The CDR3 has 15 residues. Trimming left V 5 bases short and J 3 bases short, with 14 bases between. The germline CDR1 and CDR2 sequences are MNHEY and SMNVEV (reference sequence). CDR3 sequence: CASSHSRDDKNIQYF. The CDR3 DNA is TGTGCCAGCAGTCACAGCCGGGACGACAAAAACATTCAGTACTTC.

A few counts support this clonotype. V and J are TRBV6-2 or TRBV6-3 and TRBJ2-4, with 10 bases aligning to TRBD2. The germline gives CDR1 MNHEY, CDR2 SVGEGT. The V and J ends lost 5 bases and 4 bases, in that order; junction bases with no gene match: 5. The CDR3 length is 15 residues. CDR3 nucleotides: TGTGCCAGCAGTCCGGGACTAGCGAGAAAAAACATTCAGTACTTC. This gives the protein CASSPGLARKNIQYF.

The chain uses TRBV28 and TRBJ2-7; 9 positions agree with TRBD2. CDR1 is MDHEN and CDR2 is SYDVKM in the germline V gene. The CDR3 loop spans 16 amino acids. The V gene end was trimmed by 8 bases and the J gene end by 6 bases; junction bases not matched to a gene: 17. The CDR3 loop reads CASSPLEAGGQVEQYF. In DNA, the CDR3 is TGTGCCAGCTCACCACTTGAGGCGGGGGGGCAGGTCGAGCAGTACTTC.

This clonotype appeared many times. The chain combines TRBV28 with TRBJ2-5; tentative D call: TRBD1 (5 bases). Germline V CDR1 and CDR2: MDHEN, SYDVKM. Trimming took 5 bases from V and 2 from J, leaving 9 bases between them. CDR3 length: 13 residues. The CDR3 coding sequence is TGTGCCAGCAGTACAGGCATACAAGAGACCCAGTACTTC. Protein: CASSTGIQETQYF. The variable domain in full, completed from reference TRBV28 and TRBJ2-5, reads DVKVTQSSRYLVKRTGEKVFLECVQDMDHENMFWYRQDPGLGLRLIYFSYDVKMKEKGDIPEGYSVSREKKERFSLILESASTNQTSMYLCASSTGIQETQYFGPGTRLLVL.

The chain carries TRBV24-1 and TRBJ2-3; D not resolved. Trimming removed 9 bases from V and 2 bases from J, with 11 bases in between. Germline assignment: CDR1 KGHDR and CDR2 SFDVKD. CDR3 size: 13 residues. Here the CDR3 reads CATADRPTDTQYF. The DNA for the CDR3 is TGTGCCACCGCGGACCGACCCACAGATACGCAGTATTTT.

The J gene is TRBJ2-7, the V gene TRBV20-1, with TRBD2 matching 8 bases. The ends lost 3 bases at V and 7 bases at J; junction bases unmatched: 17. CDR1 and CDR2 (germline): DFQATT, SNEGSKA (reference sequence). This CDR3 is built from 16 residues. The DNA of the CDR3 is TGCAGTGCTAGGAGGTATTTCGCGGGGGGATCTTGGGAGCAGTACTTC. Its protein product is CSARRYFAGGSWEQYF.